Sequencing of this TCR beta chain was carried out in a study of T cell responses to AZD1222 COVID-19 vaccine (TCRdb year 2021). Describing the broader study: A total of over 230 trial participants underwent TCR sequencing, of whom about 210 received two doses of AZD1222 and some 26 received two doses of the MenACWY control vaccine. Trial participants were enrolled by age into 18-55, 56-69 and 70-plus year subgroups, with approximately 160, 26 and 62 TCR-sequenced participants respectively. What the work shows at the level of the full study, not this receptor alone: No day 14 peak-response samples were available, so repertoires were characterized only after the peak T cell response. The vaccine-associated CD4 TCRs covered the entire spike protein, and the dominant responses fell in regions 160-218 and 743-854. Spike-specific TCR breadth and depth rose significantly after two AZD1222 doses compared with day 0 and with MenACWY recipients. Conclusions about previously exposed vaccinees are limited, since just five to seven AZD1222 recipients were seropositive for SARS-CoV-2 at baseline. Participants were mostly white British and included more females than males, and it was suggested by the authors that clonal diversity may have been underestimated. Nearly half of unique spike-specific TCRs reportedly recognized epitopes outside regions mutated in the B.1.351 and B.1.1.7 variants. In the small 56-69-year group, the increase in depth fell short of significance, most likely because of low power.

The label giving this sample's time point can be read as: about 28 days (+/-7) after the second vaccine dose. AZD1222 recipients with second doses at about 4 weeks or about 12 weeks were pooled, because spike-specific TCR depth and breadth did not differ between schedules. Vaccinee samples were obtained from the UK trials COV001 and COV002, which included a single-blind randomized controlled phase 2/3 trial of AZD1222 (ChAdOx1 nCoV-19) in healthy adults. Trial participant PBMC samples were collected at day 0 and day 28 after the second dose for TCRbeta chain sequencing. The CDR3 regions of human TCRbeta chains were analyzed by immunosequencing. From the authors' description of their analysis: Repertoire TCRs were matched against a reference library of SARS-CoV-2-specific TCRs generated with the MIRA antigen-specificity platform. Breadth was defined as the fraction of unique TCRs that were SARS-CoV-2-associated, and depth was defined as the fraction of total T cells that were SARS-CoV-2-associated. Each spike-specific TCR was assigned to its reactive spike region and to a CD4 or CD8 class using the MIRA data. Log10-transformed breadth and depth values were compared by one-way ANOVA with Sidak's multiple comparisons tests. TCRdb provides this immuneACCESS table in a form limited to in-frame rearrangements. Some clones are lacking; in checked studies, under half of them reflect an unresolved V gene, and why the rest are absent is not known. V and J calls and clone size are those listed in that table; D and trimming were worked out from the DNA. This sample lists about 56,000 clones; 70% to 90% were detected once. The ten largest clonotypes hold 6.9% of the sample.

Remarks on this clone: Its antigen has not been determined. No base quality values were provided; no much bigger clone lies one nucleotide off.

At the junction V is shortened by 3 bases and J by 5 bases, with 13 bases in between. CDR1 is given as MGHRA and CDR2 as YSYEKL, both from the germline V gene. Including cysteine and phenylalanine, the CDR3 has 14 amino acids. Solely the CDR3 DNA is kept, with 42 bases framed from the first base. This chain is built from TRBV4-1 and TRBJ2-5, with the D segment identity uncertain. The clonotype originates from an adult who received the AZD1222 COVID-19 vaccine. Here the sequenced sample was peripheral blood, taken 28 days after the second AZD1222 dose. CDR3 reads: CASSQDGRRETQYF. The DNA sequence is as follows: TGCGCCAGCAGCCAGGACGGTAGGCGGGAGACCCAGTACTTC.